This T cell receptor beta chain was sequenced for a study of cytomegalovirus exposure and HLA in healthy donors. Study observations and caveats: No immune exposure information besides CMV serostatus was available.

Comments on this clone: Its target is not known.

PCR was performed using 60 Vbeta and 13 Jbeta primers. Using immunoSEQ multiplex PCR, the repertoire was profiled, and TCRdb retains in-frame clones only, with some absent. The repertoire includes fewer than 200,000 clones, about four fifths of them detected once, and 1.7% sits in the top ten. CDR1 and CDR2 (germline): SGHRS, YFSETQ. The CDR3 is 16 residues long. V shed 3 bases and J 3 bases; nucleotides not matched to a gene: 11. The clonotype originates from a woman in her late teens or twenties in good health and CMV-seronegative. The chain has TRBV5-1 and TRBJ2-7, with TRBD2 identical over 8 bases. The sequenced sample consisted of PBMCs. The CDR3 DNA sequence: TGCGCCAGCAGCTCCTCACTAACGGGAGGGAGCTACGAGCAGTACTTC. It encodes CASSSSLTGGSYEQYF.